These 8 T cell receptor beta chains were all obtained from the same sample, sequenced in a study of blood T cell repertoires in COVID-19. Sequenced by immunoSEQ multiplex PCR; TCRdb stores in-frame clones only, minus some. The sample lists more than 300,000 clones, over 75% occurring once. Sequences were obtained from PBMCs or T cells enriched from blood (not recorded which). These receptors were taken from a man under 40 who had recovered from COVID-19.

This chain connects TRBV3-1 (or the pseudogene TRBV3-2) to TRBJ1-1; D call uncertain. V dropped 1 base and J dropped 9 bases, with 15 bases sitting between them. The CDR3 runs 14 residues. The germline V gene encodes CDR1 LGHDT and CDR2 YNNKEL (reference sequence). The CDR3 DNA sequence: TGTGCCAGCAGCCAAGGGGCCGGACTTCCTAAAGCTTTCTTT. Its protein product is CASSQGAGLPKAFF.

A single count supports this clone. V and J are TRBV10-3 and TRBJ1-5; D is perhaps TRBD1 (6 bases). Germline values: CDR1 ENHRY, CDR2 SYGVKD. V lost 6 bases to trimming and J lost 4 bases, with 7 bases between them. The CDR3 runs to 12 residues. The CDR3: CAISTGNQPQHF. CDR3 nucleotides: TGTGCCATCAGCACAGGGAATCAGCCCCAGCATTTT.

The chain employs TRBV28 and TRBJ1-1, with TRBD1 identical over 9 bases. Germline values: CDR1 MDHEN, CDR2 SYDVKM. The CDR3 is made up of 18 amino acids. The V segment lost 5 bases and the J segment 1 base; nucleotides outside the gene matches: 14. The DNA for the CDR3 is TGTGCCAGCAGTCGAATTTTAAACAGGGGGCGCCGGAACACTGAAGCTTTCTTT. Translated, it gives CASSRILNRGRRNTEAFF.

This clone appeared once. CDR3 sequence reads: CASSPLEGQGGLDTQYF. The CDR3 coding sequence is TGTGCCAGCAGCCCGCTGGAAGGACAGGGAGGGTTAGATACGCAGTATTTT. V and J are TRBV14 and TRBJ2-3, with D possibly matching TRBD1 (8 bases). Germline V gives CDR1 SGHDN, CDR2 FVKESK. V lost 4 bases, J lost 5 bases, and 22 bases lay in between. This CDR3 contains 17 residues.

The rearrangement joins TRBV25-1 to TRBJ2-3; TRBD2 matches at 8 bases. The CDR3 is 16 residues long. The germline V gene has CDR1 MGHDK and CDR2 SYGVNS. V trimming: 1 base; J trimming: 1 base; junction bases outside the gene matches: 4. CDR3 in amino acids: CASSEWAGGGTDTQYF. The CDR3 DNA follows: TGTGCCAGCAGTGAATGGGCGGGGGGAGGCACAGATACGCAGTATTTT.

The chain has TRBV10-2 and TRBJ2-7; 11 nucleotides match TRBD2. Per the germline V gene, CDR1 is WSHSY and CDR2 is SAAADI. J gave up 4 bases and V 1 base, and 6 bases lay outside the gene matches. This CDR3 spans 16 amino acids. Here the CDR3 reads CASSELLAGGSYEQYF. CDR3 nucleotides: TGCGCCAGCAGTGAGTTGCTAGCGGGAGGATCTTACGAGCAGTACTTC.

This clone was seen more than once but under ten times. The V and J genes are TRBV29-1 and TRBJ1-2; D gene uncertain. This CDR3 spans 9 amino acids. Between the trimmed V and J ends, which lost 6 bases and 4 bases, there was a span of 3 bases. Germline CDR1 is SQVTM and CDR2 is ANQGSEA. The CDR3 DNA is TGCAGCGTCGGCTATGGCTACACCTTC. Protein product: CSVGYGYTF.

The gene calls are TRBV7-9 and TRBJ2-1; D gene ambiguous. This CDR3 spans 11 amino acids. From germline, CDR1 is SEHNR and CDR2 FQNEAQ (reference sequence). V lost 3 bases, J lost 11 bases, and 8 bases lay in between. CDR3 sequence: CASSFESKQFF. In DNA, the CDR3 is TGTGCCAGCAGCTTTGAAAGCAAGCAGTTCTTC.